What follows are 30 T cell receptor beta chains derived from one specimen sequenced in a study of CD4 T cells in relation to SARS-CoV-2 and coronaviruses. Sequencing used immunoSEQ multiplex PCR; TCRdb keeps in-frame clones, though not all of them. The table shows 25,000 or so clones, with 73% occurring only once. CD4+ T cells from unexposed donors were obtained before the COVID-19 pandemic (2011-2018). The cells were cultured for over eight days before CD4+ T cells were isolated. The antigens these receptors bind are not known. The specimen sequenced was CD4+ T cells from PBMCs, cultured in vitro. The receptor set was obtained from a human donor in good health.

The genes are TRBV2 and TRBJ1-2; maybe TRBD1 (6 bases). This CDR3 region has 18 residues. With 2 bases removed from V and 4 bases from J, the gap between germline ends came to 23 bases. Germline CDR1 SNHLY, CDR2 FYNNEI. The CDR3, as DNA: TGTGCCAGCAGTGAAAAACGGGACACAGGATCTCTCGGCTATGGCTACACCTTC. This encodes CASSEKRDTGSLGYGYTF.

The V call is TRBV2, the J call TRBJ2-7; D is possibly TRBD2 (6 bases). Germline V CDR1 and CDR2: SNHLY, FYNNEI. The CDR3 spans 12 residues. With 8 bases removed from V and 7 bases from J, the gap between germline ends came to 15 bases. The CDR3 region has the DNA TGTGCCAGCTCGGACTTTGGGGGGGAGCAGTACTTC. This encodes CASSDFGGEQYF.

This chain uses TRBV5-1 with TRBJ2-5; no reliable D call. V lost 0 bases and J lost 2, with 8 bases in between. This CDR3 spans 14 amino acids. CDR1 and CDR2 from the germline V gene are SGHRS and YFSETQ. The CDR3 coding sequence is TGCGCCAGCAGCTTGGGGTCCCATCAAGAGACCCAGTACTTC. Translation gives CASSLGSHQETQYF.

The rearrangement links TRBV29-1 to TRBJ2-5, with 11 nucleotides matching TRBD2. The CDR3 consists of 14 residues. The germline CDR1 and CDR2 sequences are SQVTM and ANQGSEA. J gave up 2 bases and V 4 bases, and 3 bases lay outside the gene matches. CDR3 residues: CSVVGLAVQETQYF. CDR3 nucleotides: TGCAGCGTTGTGGGACTAGCGGTGCAAGAGACCCAGTACTTC.

The chain couples TRBV6-5 to TRBJ1-5; no reliable D call. CDR1 and CDR2 from the germline V gene are MNHEY and SVGAGI. V lost 6 bases, J lost 2 bases, and 11 bases lay in between. CDR3 length equals 14 residues. The CDR3 reads CASSPRDGNQPQHF. The DNA for the CDR3 is TGTGCCAGCAGCCCAAGGGATGGCAATCAGCCCCAGCATTTT.

The chain links TRBV7-2 to TRBJ1-6; tentatively, D is TRBD1 (6 bases). Germline V gene data show CDR1 as SGHTA and CDR2 as FQGNSA. The V gene lost 6 bases and the J gene lost 3 bases, with 15 bases spanning the gap. This CDR3 is built from 16 residues. CDR3 amino acids: CASRGGGLRYNSPLHF. CDR3 nucleotides: TGTGCCAGCAGAGGGGGGGGCCTCCGCTATAATTCACCCCTCCACTTT.

The V and J genes are TRBV6-4 and TRBJ2-1; 13 bases align to TRBD2. There are 19 residues in the CDR3. Trimming removed 5 bases from V and 0 bases from J; junction bases left unmatched: 10. From germline, CDR1 is MRHNA and CDR2 SNTAGT. CDR3 bases: TGTGCCAGCAGTAGGACTAGCGGGGGCATACCCTACTCCTACAATGAGCAGTTCTTC. This encodes CASSRTSGGIPYSYNEQFF.

The chain links TRBV3-1 (or the pseudogene TRBV3-2) to TRBJ2-4; no firm D call. CDR1 and CDR2 (germline): LGHDT, YNNKEL (reference sequence). V gave up 4 bases and J gave up 9 bases, with 13 bases separating them. This CDR3 has 13 amino acids. CDR3 sequence (DNA): TGTGCCAGCAGCCCTCCGCTAGTGCGCATTCAGTACTTC. Amino acids: CASSPPLVRIQYF.

This clone has just a few counts. V is TRBV5-6 and J is TRBJ1-2; maybe TRBD1 (5 bases). V dropped 4 bases and J dropped 4 bases, with 11 bases sitting between them. This CDR3 region has 13 residues. From germline, CDR1 is SGHDT and CDR2 YYEEEE. The CDR3 region has the DNA TGTGCCAGCAGCCGGGACGTCACCTATGGCTACACCTTC. It is translated as CASSRDVTYGYTF.

There are a few counts of this clone. The rearrangement uses TRBV6-2 or TRBV6-3 and TRBJ1-5; D remains unclear. V lost 1 base and J lost 7, with 8 bases in between. The V gene's germline CDR1 is MNHEY and CDR2 SVGEGT. CDR3 length equals 13 residues. This CDR3 reads CASSYLEGQPQHF. CDR3 DNA: TGTGCCAGCAGTTACTTGGAGGGACAGCCCCAGCATTTT.

The sample holds a few counts of this clone. The CDR3, as DNA: TGTGCCAGCAGTTTATCGAGCAGGGACGTCGAGCAGTACTTC. This encodes CASSLSSRDVEQYF. V gene TRBV27 combines with J gene TRBJ2-7; perhaps D is TRBD1 or TRBD2 (5 bases each). V was trimmed by 0 bases and J by 6 bases, leaving 12 bases between them. The V gene's germline CDR1 is MNHEY and CDR2 SMNVEV (reference sequence). CDR3 length: 14 amino acids.

V and J are TRBV2 and TRBJ2-7; 8 positions match TRBD2. The length of the CDR3 is 15 residues. Losses at the gene ends were 7 bases for V and 3 bases for J; bases not matched to a gene: 11. Germline V gene lookup returns CDR1 SNHLY and CDR2 FYNNEI. CDR3 sequence reads: CASTSGLGVGYEQYF. The CDR3 DNA follows: TGTGCCAGCACTTCGGGACTAGGCGTAGGCTACGAGCAGTACTTC.

This chain uses TRBV18 with TRBJ2-7; tentative D call: TRBD1 (5 bases). The CDR3 length is 12 residues. CDR1 is KGHSH, CDR2 LQKENI, per germline. V was clipped by 5 bases and J by 0 bases, with 5 bases between them. CDR3 in amino acids: CASSDSSYEQYF. CDR3 DNA sequence: TGTGCCAGCTCAGACAGCTCCTACGAGCAGTACTTC.

The CDR3 DNA sequence: TGTGCTAGTGGCACCGGAGGGACGGACACAGATACGCAGTATTTT. It specifies CASGTGGTDTDTQYF. The chain uses TRBV12-5 and TRBJ2-3; tentative D call: TRBD2 (6 bases). Germline lookup yields CDR1 LGHNT and CDR2 FRNRAP. V was clipped by 6 bases and J by 2 bases, with 15 bases between them. This CDR3 contains 15 residues.

V is TRBV6-6 and J is TRBJ2-3; the D gene is possibly TRBD1 (6 bases). The V gene's germline CDR1 is MNHNY and CDR2 SVGAGI (reference sequence). V lost 7 bases and J lost 1, with 18 bases in between. The CDR3 runs 16 residues. The CDR3 here is CASTTGPGAGTDTQYF. In DNA, the CDR3 is TGTGCCAGCACAACGGGACCAGGGGCGGGCACAGATACGCAGTATTTT.

The chain links TRBV9 to TRBJ1-4; 8 positions match TRBD1. With 0 bases clipped from V and 6 bases from J, the junction kept 4 bases outside the gene matches. From germline, CDR1 is SGDLS and CDR2 YYNGEE. The CDR3 covers 15 residues. CDR3 protein: CASSVGQGNYEKLFF. CDR3 DNA sequence: TGTGCCAGCAGCGTAGGACAGGGGAATTATGAAAAACTGTTTTTT.

The chain carries TRBV2 and TRBJ2-1; tentatively, D is TRBD2 (5 bases). The CDR3 contains 16 residues. Trimming cost V 2 bases and J 1 base, with 12 bases left between them. CDR1 is SNHLY and CDR2 is FYNNEI in the germline V gene. The CDR3 DNA is TGTGCCAGCAGTGAATTGGAGGCCAGGTCCTACAATGAGCAGTTCTTC. It specifies CASSELEARSYNEQFF.

The J gene is TRBJ1-2, the V gene TRBV12-2. TRBV12-2 is reported as a pseudogene. This CDR3 is built from 14 residues. Here the CDR3 DNA reads TGTGCAAGTCGCTTGCCCACGGGGGTAGATGGCTACACCTTC. Its translation is CASRLPTGVDGYTF.

This clone has more than one count but fewer than ten. The V call is TRBV18, the J call TRBJ2-1; possibly TRBD1 for D (6 bases). The CDR3 extends over 16 amino acids. CDR1 KGHSH and CDR2 LQKENI come from the germline V gene. V shed 0 bases and J shed 6 bases, with 15 bases lying between them. The CDR3 nucleotides are TGTGCCAGCTCACCACCGTTCCCAGGGGAATCCAATGAGCAGTTCTTC. This gives the protein CASSPPFPGESNEQFF.

The chain combines TRBV18 with TRBJ2-3; 7 nucleotides line up with TRBD1. The ends lost 6 bases at V and 1 base at J; junction bases unmatched: 10. The CDR3 loop spans 16 amino acids. Germline assignment: CDR1 KGHSH and CDR2 LQKENI. The CDR3 reads CASSRTRQGGTDTQYF. CDR3 nucleotides: TGTGCCAGCTCTCGTACCCGACAGGGCGGCACAGATACGCAGTATTTT.

This clone appeared a few times. For the CDR3, the DNA is TGCGCCAGCAGTCAATCGCCGCTAGCGGGAGGATCCGGGGAGCTGTTTTTT. Translating it yields CASSQSPLAGGSGELFF. The chain has TRBV23-1 and TRBJ2-2; 11 bases are a match to TRBD2. Being an ORF, TRBV23-1 has a function that is uncertain. The CDR3 loop spans 17 amino acids. V was clipped by 0 bases and J by 6 bases; unmatched bases: 6.

This clone was counted a single time. The chain has TRBV19 and TRBJ1-4; the D is unclear. The CDR3 is 16 residues long. V was trimmed by 5 bases and J by 8 bases, leaving 21 bases between them. Looked up from germline, CDR1 is LNHDA and CDR2 is SQIVND (reference sequence). In DNA, the CDR3 is TGTGCCAGTAGTGCCTTTAACTGGGATCTAGGAGAAAAACTGTTTTTT. As protein: CASSAFNWDLGEKLFF. Supplemented by reference TRBV19 and TRBJ1-4, the full variable domain reads DGGITQSPKYLFRKEGQNVTLSCEQNLNHDAMYWYRQDPGQGLRLIYYSQIVNDFQKGDIAEGYSVSREKKESFPLTVTSAQKNPTAFYLCASSAFNWDLGEKLFFGSGTQLSVL.

This chain uses TRBV6-5 with TRBJ2-7; weak D call: TRBD1 (5 bases). CDR3 length equals 14 residues. Germline assignment: CDR1 MNHEY and CDR2 SVGAGI. V was pared by 9 bases and J by 5 bases, with 20 bases between. The chain's CDR3 is CARNNRHRLDEQYF. The DNA of the CDR3 is TGTGCCAGAAACAACAGGCACCGGTTAGACGAGCAGTACTTC.

V gene TRBV5-6 combines with J gene TRBJ2-2; D call uncertain. Deletions cut 3 bases from V and 3 bases from J, with 9 bases between. CDR1 and CDR2 from the germline V gene are SGHDT and YYEEEE. The CDR3 has 14 amino acids. CDR3 in amino acids: CASSWAVDTGELFF. CDR3 coding DNA: TGTGCCAGCAGCTGGGCTGTGGACACCGGGGAGCTGTTTTTT.

V gene TRBV11-2 combines with J gene TRBJ2-5; D is possibly TRBD2 (6 bases). Trimming removed 1 base at V and 1 base at J, with 10 bases between. The CDR3 has 15 residues. Germline values: CDR1 SGHAT, CDR2 FQNNGV. As DNA, the CDR3 is TGTGCCAGCAGCTTAGGGGACTGGCTCCAAGAGACCCAGTACTTC. Protein: CASSLGDWLQETQYF.

This clone was counted a few times. The genes are TRBV7-3 and TRBJ2-5, with 8 bases that match TRBD2. Germline CDR1 is SGHTA and CDR2 is FQGTGA. CDR3 length: 16 amino acids. Trimming removed 2 bases from V and 5 bases from J; junction bases left unmatched: 10. In DNA, the CDR3 is TGTGCCAGCAGCTTATCCGGGGCGGGAGGACGGGAGACCCAGTACTTC. Translating it yields CASSLSGAGGRETQYF.

The table lists this clone with a count of one. This sequence joins TRBV18 and TRBJ1-2; TRBD1 is a possible D gene (5 bases). This CDR3 comprises 15 residues. V shed 2 bases and J shed 4 bases, with 14 bases lying between them. Germline V gene sequence: CDR1 KGHSH, CDR2 LQKENI. CDR3 in amino acids: CASSPGAGSTYGYTF. The DNA of the CDR3 is TGTGCCAGCTCACCAGGGGCTGGCAGTACCTATGGCTACACCTTC.

This clone was seen a handful of times. The gene calls are TRBV29-1 and TRBJ1-3; D might be TRBD1 (6 bases). Deletions cut 6 bases from V and 4 bases from J, with 13 bases between. Germline CDR1 is SQVTM and CDR2 is ANQGSEA. The CDR3 loop spans 13 amino acids. CDR3 sequence (DNA): TGCAGCGTGGGACAAACCGAAGGAAACACCATATATTTT. Translated: CSVGQTEGNTIYF.

CDR3 sequence: CASSLDRDGIQPQHF. The CDR3 DNA is TGTGCCAGCAGTCTCGACAGAGATGGTATTCAGCCCCAGCATTTT. The chain is built from TRBV6-2 or TRBV6-3 and TRBJ1-5, with D maybe TRBD1 (5 bases). Germline CDR1 and CDR2: MNHEY and SVGEGT. The CDR3 is 15 amino acids. Trimming left V 5 bases short and J 6 bases short, with 17 bases between.

This chain links TRBV29-1 with TRBJ1-1; tentative D call: TRBD1 (6 bases). Per the germline V gene, CDR1 is SQVTM and CDR2 is ANQGSEA. This CDR3 region has 11 residues. V was clipped by 0 bases and J by 10 bases, with 9 bases between them. The CDR3 reads CSVEEGGRAFF. CDR3 DNA sequence: TGCAGCGTTGAAGAGGGGGGGCGAGCTTTCTTT.